These 30 T cell receptor beta chains originate from one sample sequenced in a study of CXCR3-negative and CXCR3-positive naive CD8 T cells. Their specific antigens are unknown. UMI-labeled TRB cDNA libraries were prepared by 5' RACE. Using the 5' RACE reads, TCRdb records one entry per CDR3 protein without DNA. The clone table shows some 130,000 distinct CDR3 sequences, with the ten largest holding roughly 0.41%. Study results and limitations: TRB CDR3s of CXCR3-positive naive cells were more hydrophobic than those of CXCR3-negative naive cells.

The sequenced sample was naive CXCR3+ CD8+ T cells from blood. Subset: CD45RO-CCR7+CD27+CD95- naive CD8+ T cells expressing CXCR3 (TNR3+). The receptors come from a human donor in good health. Some clones in this sample may be carry-over from other donors' samples.

The chain uses TRBV11-2 and TRBJ1-1. Germline values: CDR1 SGHAT, CDR2 FQNNGV. This CDR3 comprises 16 residues. The CDR3 reads CASSLYFGAPWTEAFF. The full variable domain, with the rest looked up from reference TRBV11-2 and TRBJ1-1, is EAGVAQSPRYKIIEKRQSVAFWCNPISGHATLYWYQQILGQGPKLLIQFQNNGVVDDSQLPKDRFSAERLKGVDSTLKIQPAKLEDSAVYLCASSLYFGAPWTEAFFGQGTRLTVV.

The chain joins TRBV15 to TRBJ1-6; the D call of TRBD1 rests on TCRdb alone, since no DNA is present to check it. Germline values: CDR1 LNHNV, CDR2 YYDKDF (reference sequence). There are 16 residues in the CDR3. CDR3 amino acids: CATSRDRTGTNSPLHF.

The chain joins TRBV29-1 to TRBJ1-2; the D call from TCRdb, TRBD1, cannot be confirmed without DNA. The CDR3 is made up of 15 amino acids. From germline, CDR1 is SQVTM and CDR2 ANQGSEA. CDR3 region: CSVEDPGRGNYGYTF.

This chain joins TRBV13 and TRBJ1-6. Germline CDR1 is PRHDT and CDR2 is FYEKMQ (reference sequence). The CDR3 covers 16 residues. CDR3 amino acids: CASSSEGGLSNSPLHF. The entire variable domain, with the rest obtained from reference TRBV13 and TRBJ1-6, is as follows: AAGVIQSPRHLIKEKRETATLKCYPIPRHDTVYWYQQGPGQDPQFLISFYEKMQSDKGSIPDRFSAQQFSDYHSELNMSSLELGDSALYFCASSSEGGLSNSPLHFGNGTRLTVT.

The V and J genes are TRBV23-1 and TRBJ2-3; TCRdb selects TRBD1, and the lack of DNA leaves this call unchecked. TRBV23-1 is flagged as an ORF with uncertain function. The CDR3 length is 16 residues. CDR3 region: CASSRQGQGAGDTQYF.

The chain carries TRBV7-2 and TRBJ2-7. The germline V gene encodes CDR1 SGHTA and CDR2 FQGNSA. The CDR3 is made up of 14 amino acids. The CDR3 sequence is CASSFWGGPYEQYF.

The rearrangement joins TRBV9 to TRBJ2-7; the TCRdb D gene call, TRBD2, has no DNA to confirm it. This CDR3 region has 16 residues. The germline V gene encodes CDR1 SGDLS and CDR2 YYNGEE. This CDR3 is CASSVEGLADYYEQYF.

V gene TRBV12-3 or TRBV12-4 combines with J gene TRBJ2-2; TCRdb's assignment of TRBD2 cannot be checked, as there is no DNA. The CDR3 spans 14 residues. Here the CDR3 reads CASTRGFYTGELFF.

The chain has TRBV6-2 or TRBV6-3 and TRBJ1-1; TCRdb names TRBD1, which stays unverified in the absence of DNA. The CDR3 sequence is 13 residues long. Germline CDR1 reads MNHEY; CDR2 reads SVGEGT. CDR3: CASSYGGGTEAFF.

The chain recombines TRBV6-6 with TRBJ1-2; checking the TCRdb D call of TRBD1 is not possible without DNA. Looked up from germline, CDR1 is MNHNY and CDR2 is SVGAGI (reference sequence). The CDR3 totals 16 residues. The CDR3: CASSSAGTGAQGGYTF.

The chain employs TRBV7-9 and TRBJ1-2. The CDR3 has 15 residues. Germline CDR1 is SEHNR and CDR2 is FQNEAQ (reference sequence). CDR3 loop: CASSLFAVLNYGHTF.

The chain combines TRBV10-3 with TRBJ2-7. Germline loops: CDR1 ENHRY, CDR2 SYGVKD. This CDR3 spans 15 amino acids. CDR3: CAISESTSQYYEQYF.

V and J are TRBV5-6 and TRBJ1-5; the TCRdb call, TRBD1, lacks DNA for checking. Germline assignment: CDR1 SGHDT and CDR2 YYEEEE. The CDR3 is made up of 17 amino acids. CDR3: CASSFTDGSWGNQPQHF.

V is TRBV29-1 and J is TRBJ2-1; TCRdb proposes TRBD2, but this gene call is untestable without DNA. CDR3 size: 15 residues. Germline V gene lookup returns CDR1 SQVTM and CDR2 ANQGSEA. The CDR3 reads CSVDTSGSTYNEQFF.

The genes are TRBV4-1 and TRBJ2-7. CDR1 is MGHRA, CDR2 YSYEKL, per germline. The CDR3 has 17 amino acids. CDR3 region: CASSQTIGGDLDYEQYF.

This sequence joins TRBV6-5 and TRBJ2-3; without DNA, the TCRdb call of TRBD1 cannot be checked. CDR1 is MNHEY and CDR2 is SVGAGI in the germline V gene. The CDR3 is made up of 15 amino acids. The CDR3 protein is CASSSRGRSTDTQYF.

V gene TRBV14 combines with J gene TRBJ2-5; the D call of TRBD2 rests on TCRdb alone, since no DNA is present to check it. Per germline, CDR1 SGHDN and CDR2 FVKESK. The CDR3 runs to 16 residues. The CDR3 here is CASSQHRGGGPETQYF.

The J gene is TRBJ2-1, the V gene TRBV29-1. Germline V CDR1 and CDR2: SQVTM, ANQGSEA. The CDR3 covers 18 residues. The CDR3: CSVEGIVPRRNIYNEQFF.

The chain joins TRBV29-1 to TRBJ2-7; TCRdb indicates TRBD1, and absent DNA this call remains unverified. CDR3 length: 12 residues. Germline V gene data show CDR1 as SQVTM and CDR2 as ANQGSEA. The CDR3 protein is CSVVTGAQEQYF.

The chain uses TRBV7-9 and TRBJ2-7; TCRdb selects TRBD1, and the lack of DNA leaves this call unchecked. The germline CDR1 and CDR2 sequences are SEHNR and FQNEAQ (reference sequence). The CDR3 runs to 16 residues. CDR3 amino acids: CASSSRDGSGGVEQYF.

The rearrangement joins TRBV11-2 to TRBJ2-2; TCRdb's assignment of TRBD1 cannot be checked, as there is no DNA. The CDR3 contains 15 residues. The germline V gene encodes CDR1 SGHAT and CDR2 FQNNGV. The CDR3 loop reads CASSLYRSNTGELFF.

This chain uses TRBV5-1 with TRBJ2-7. CDR3 length: 15 amino acids. The germline gives CDR1 SGHRS, CDR2 YFSETQ. This CDR3 is CASSLYYNSSYEQYF.

V usage is TRBV29-1 and J usage is TRBJ2-7; TCRdb's D call, TRBD1, is unchecked because there is no DNA. The germline CDR1 and CDR2 sequences are SQVTM and ANQGSEA. CDR3 size: 14 residues. CDR3 amino acids: CSVGRQGAPYEQYF.

The chain combines TRBV19 with TRBJ2-1; TCRdb selects TRBD2, and the lack of DNA leaves this call unchecked. The CDR3 length is 13 residues. Germline-derived CDR1 and CDR2 are LNHDA and SQIVND (reference sequence). The CDR3 sequence: CASSTEGTNEQFF.

The V gene is TRBV6-5, the J gene TRBJ2-1; TCRdb proposes TRBD1, but this gene call is untestable without DNA. Germline lookup yields CDR1 MNHEY and CDR2 SVGAGI. This CDR3 is built from 13 residues. The CDR3 reads CASSRDRSNEQFF.

The chain has TRBV20-1 and TRBJ2-7; TCRdb outputs TRBD2, but without DNA this stays unchecked. The germline V gene has CDR1 DFQATT and CDR2 SNEGSKA (reference sequence). CDR3 size: 12 residues. The CDR3 sequence: CSARASFSEQYF.

This rearrangement joins TRBV7-9 to TRBJ1-1; there is no DNA to check the TCRdb D call of TRBD1. From germline, CDR1 is SEHNR and CDR2 FQNEAQ (reference sequence). CDR3 length: 14 amino acids. Here the CDR3 reads CASSPGTANTEAFF. The whole variable domain, remainder taken from reference TRBV7-9 and TRBJ1-1, is DTGVSQNPRHKITKRGQNVTFRCDPISEHNRLYWYRQTLGQGPEFLTYFQNEAQLEKSRLLSDRFSAERPKGSFSTLEIQRTEQGDSAMYLCASSPGTANTEAFFGQGTRLTVV.

V and J are TRBV5-1 and TRBJ2-6. Germline values: CDR1 SGHRS, CDR2 YFSETQ. The length of the CDR3 is 19 residues. The CDR3 sequence: CASSSHPRTGNSGANVLTF.

V is TRBV25-1 and J is TRBJ2-1; the D call of TRBD1 rests on TCRdb alone, since no DNA is present to check it. The length of the CDR3 is 11 residues. Germline assignment: CDR1 MGHDK and CDR2 SYGVNS. The CDR3 reads CASSPGNEQFF.

The chain recombines TRBV15 with TRBJ2-5; TCRdb names TRBD2, which stays unverified in the absence of DNA. Germline V gene lookup returns CDR1 LNHNV and CDR2 YYDKDF (reference sequence). The CDR3 has 15 residues. The CDR3 protein is CATSRGGGAGETQYF.